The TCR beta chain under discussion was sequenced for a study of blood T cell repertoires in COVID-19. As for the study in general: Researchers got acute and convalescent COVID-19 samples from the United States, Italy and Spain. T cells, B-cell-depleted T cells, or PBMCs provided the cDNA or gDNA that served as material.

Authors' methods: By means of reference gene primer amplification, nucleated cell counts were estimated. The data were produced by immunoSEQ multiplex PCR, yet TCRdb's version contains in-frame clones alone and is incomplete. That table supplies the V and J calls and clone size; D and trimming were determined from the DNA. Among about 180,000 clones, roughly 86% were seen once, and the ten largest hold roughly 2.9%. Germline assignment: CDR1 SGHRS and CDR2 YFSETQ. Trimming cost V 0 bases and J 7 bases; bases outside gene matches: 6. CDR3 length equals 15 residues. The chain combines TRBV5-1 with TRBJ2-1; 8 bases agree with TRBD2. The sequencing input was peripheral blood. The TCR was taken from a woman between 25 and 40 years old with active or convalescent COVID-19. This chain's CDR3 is CASSLVGGRWNEQFF. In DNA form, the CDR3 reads TGCGCCAGCAGCTTGGTTGGCGGGAGGTGGAATGAGCAGTTCTTC.